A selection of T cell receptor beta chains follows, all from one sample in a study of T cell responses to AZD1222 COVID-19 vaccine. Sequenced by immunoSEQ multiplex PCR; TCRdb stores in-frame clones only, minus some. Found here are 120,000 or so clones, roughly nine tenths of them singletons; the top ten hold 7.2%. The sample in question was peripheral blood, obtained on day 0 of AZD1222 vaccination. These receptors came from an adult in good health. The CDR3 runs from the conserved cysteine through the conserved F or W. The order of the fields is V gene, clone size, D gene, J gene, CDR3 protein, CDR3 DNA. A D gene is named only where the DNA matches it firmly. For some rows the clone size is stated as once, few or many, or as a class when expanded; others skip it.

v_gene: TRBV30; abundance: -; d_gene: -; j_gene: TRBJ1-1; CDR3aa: CAWWGNTEAFF; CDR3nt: TGTGCCTGGTGGGGAAACACTGAAGCTTTCTTT
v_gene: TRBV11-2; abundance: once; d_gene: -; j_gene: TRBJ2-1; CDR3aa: CASSPRVGYPTGGNEQFF; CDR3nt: TGTGCCAGCAGCCCCCGGGTCGGCTACCCGACCGGGGGCAATGAGCAGTTCTTC
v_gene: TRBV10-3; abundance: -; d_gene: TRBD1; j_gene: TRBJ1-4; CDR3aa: CAISEPTGLGKLFF; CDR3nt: TGTGCCATCAGTGAACCGACAGGGTTGGGAAAACTGTTTTTT
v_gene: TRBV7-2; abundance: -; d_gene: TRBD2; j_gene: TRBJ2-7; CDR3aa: CASSASGNSYEQYF; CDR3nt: TGTGCCAGCAGCGCCAGCGGGAACTCCTACGAGCAGTACTTC
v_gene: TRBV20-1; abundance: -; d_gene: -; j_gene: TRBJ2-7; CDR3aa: CSAKGPKQYF; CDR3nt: TGCAGTGCTAAAGGGCCGAAGCAGTACTTC
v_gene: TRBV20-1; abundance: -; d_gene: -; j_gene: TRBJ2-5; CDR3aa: CSASFGIETQYF; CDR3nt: TGCAGTGCTAGTTTCGGGATTGAGACCCAGTACTTC
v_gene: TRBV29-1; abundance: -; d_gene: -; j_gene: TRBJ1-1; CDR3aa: CSVESLTDPGTEAFF; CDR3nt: TGCAGCGTTGAATCCCTGACAGACCCTGGCACTGAAGCTTTCTTT
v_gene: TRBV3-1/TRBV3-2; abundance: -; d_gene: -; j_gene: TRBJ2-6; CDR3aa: CASMQPSSGANVLTF; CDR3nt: TGTGCCAGCATGCAACCGAGCTCTGGGGCCAACGTCCTGACTTTC
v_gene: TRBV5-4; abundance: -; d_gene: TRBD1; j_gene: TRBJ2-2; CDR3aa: CASSLGAGTGGIGELFF; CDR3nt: TGTGCCAGCAGCTTAGGCGCCGGGACAGGGGGCATCGGGGAGCTGTTTTTT
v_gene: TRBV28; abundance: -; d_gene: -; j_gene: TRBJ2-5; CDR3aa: CASGDATQETQYF; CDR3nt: TGTGCCAGCGGCGATGCGACGCAAGAGACCCAGTACTTC
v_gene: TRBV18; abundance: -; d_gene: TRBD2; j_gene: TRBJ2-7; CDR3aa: CASSPGTSEYYEQYF; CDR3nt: TGTGCCAGCTCACCTGGGACTAGCGAGTACTACGAGCAGTACTTC
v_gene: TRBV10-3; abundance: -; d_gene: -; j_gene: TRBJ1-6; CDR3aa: CATVWDPNSPLHF; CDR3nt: TGTGCCACGGTGTGGGACCCTAATTCACCCCTCCACTTT
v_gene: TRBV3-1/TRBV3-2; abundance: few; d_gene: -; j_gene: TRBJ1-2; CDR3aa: CASSQDKRDGGYTF; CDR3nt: TGTGCCAGCAGCCAAGATAAGAGGGATGGTGGCTACACCTTC
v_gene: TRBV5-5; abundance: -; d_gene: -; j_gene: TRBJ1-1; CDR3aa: CASSSGFGTEAFF; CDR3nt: TGTGCCAGCAGCTCAGGGTTCGGCACTGAAGCTTTCTTT
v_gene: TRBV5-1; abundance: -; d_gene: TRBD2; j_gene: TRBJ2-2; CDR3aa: CASSFSGLAGTNTGELFF; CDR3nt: TGCGCCAGCAGCTTCTCTGGACTAGCGGGGACGAACACCGGGGAGCTGTTTTTT
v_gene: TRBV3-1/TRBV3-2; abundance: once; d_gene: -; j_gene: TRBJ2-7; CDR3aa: CASTRDPLTGYSEQYF; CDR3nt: TGTGCCAGCACCCGAGATCCCTTAACAGGGTATAGCGAGCAGTACTTC
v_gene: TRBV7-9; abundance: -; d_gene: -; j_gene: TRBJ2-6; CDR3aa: CASSYLGAGANVLTF; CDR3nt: TGTGCCAGCAGCTACCTGGGGGCTGGGGCCAACGTCCTGACTTTC
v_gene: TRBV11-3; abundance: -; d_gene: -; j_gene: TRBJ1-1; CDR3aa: CASSTFGDTEAFF; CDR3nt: TGTGCCAGCAGCACGTTTGGGGACACTGAAGCTTTCTTT
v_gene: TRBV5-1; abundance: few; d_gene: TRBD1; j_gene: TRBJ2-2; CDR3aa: CASRKGQSNTGELFF; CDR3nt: TGCGCCAGCAGAAAGGGACAGTCGAACACCGGGGAGCTGTTTTTT
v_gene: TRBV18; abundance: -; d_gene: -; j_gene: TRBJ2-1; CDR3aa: CASSPREFPGNEQFF; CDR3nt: TGTGCCAGCTCACCCAGAGAGTTCCCAGGGAATGAGCAGTTCTTC
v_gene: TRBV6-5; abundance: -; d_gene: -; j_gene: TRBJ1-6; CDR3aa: CAGRSTGNSPLHF; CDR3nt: TGTGCCGGGCGTTCTACAGGGAATTCACCCCTCCACTTT
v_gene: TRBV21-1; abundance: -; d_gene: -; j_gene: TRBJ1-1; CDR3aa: CASSAQLQWYTEAFF; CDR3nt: TGTGCCAGCAGCGCTCAACTGCAGTGGTACACTGAAGCTTTCTTT
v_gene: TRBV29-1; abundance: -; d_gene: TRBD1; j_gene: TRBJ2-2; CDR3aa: CSVRTGSNTGELFF; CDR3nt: TGCAGCGTTCGGACAGGTTCGAACACCGGGGAGCTGTTTTTT
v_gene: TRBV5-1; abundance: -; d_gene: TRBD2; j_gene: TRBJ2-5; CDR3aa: CASSSTSGRGTETQYF; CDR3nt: TGCGCCAGCAGCTCGACTAGCGGGAGGGGAACAGAGACCCAGTACTTC
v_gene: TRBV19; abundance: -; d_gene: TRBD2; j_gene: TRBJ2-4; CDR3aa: CASSMREGRKDIQYF; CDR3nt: TGTGCCAGTAGTATGCGGGAGGGGAGAAAGGACATTCAGTACTTC
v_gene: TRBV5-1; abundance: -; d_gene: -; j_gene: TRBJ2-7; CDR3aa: CASSRDAHTYEQYF; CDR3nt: TGCGCCAGCAGCCGTGACGCACATACCTACGAGCAGTACTTC
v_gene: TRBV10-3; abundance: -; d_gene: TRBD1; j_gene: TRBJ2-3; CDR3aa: CAIREQGSTDTQYF; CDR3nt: TGTGCCATCAGGGAACAGGGGTCCACAGATACGCAGTATTTT
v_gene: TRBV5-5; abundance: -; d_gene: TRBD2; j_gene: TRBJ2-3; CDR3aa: CASSLTSGRASDTQYF; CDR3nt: TGTGCCAGCAGCCTAACTAGCGGGAGGGCCTCAGATACGCAGTATTTT
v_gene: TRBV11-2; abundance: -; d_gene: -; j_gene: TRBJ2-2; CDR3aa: CASSLEFQGNTGELFF; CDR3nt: TGTGCCAGCAGCTTAGAGTTCCAGGGGAACACCGGGGAGCTGTTTTTT
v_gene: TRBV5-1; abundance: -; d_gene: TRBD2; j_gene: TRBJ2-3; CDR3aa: CASSLSPGGANRMDTQYF; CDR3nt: TGCGCCAGCAGCTTGTCCCCGGGGGGGGCTAACAGGATGGATACGCAGTATTTT
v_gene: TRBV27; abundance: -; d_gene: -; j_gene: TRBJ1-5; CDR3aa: CASSFVGGQPQHF; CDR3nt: TGTGCCAGCAGTTTCGTCGGGGGGCAGCCCCAGCATTTT
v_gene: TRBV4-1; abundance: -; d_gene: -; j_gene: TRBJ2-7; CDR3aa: CASSRGSSYEQYF; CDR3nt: TGCGCCAGCAGCCGCGGGTCCTCCTACGAGCAGTACTTC
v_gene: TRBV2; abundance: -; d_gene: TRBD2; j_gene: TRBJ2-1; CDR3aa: CASTRGLAGYNEQFF; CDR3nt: TGTGCCAGCACCCGGGGCCTAGCGGGTTACAATGAGCAGTTCTTC
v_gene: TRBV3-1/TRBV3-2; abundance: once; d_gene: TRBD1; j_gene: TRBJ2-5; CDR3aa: CASSHGPGGQETQYF; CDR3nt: TGTGCCAGCAGCCATGGCCCAGGGGGCCAAGAGACCCAGTACTTC
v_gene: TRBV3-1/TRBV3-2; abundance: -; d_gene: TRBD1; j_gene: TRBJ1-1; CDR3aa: CASSQAGGNRGKRLFF; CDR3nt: TGTGCCAGCAGCCAGGCCGGGGGGAACAGGGGGAAGCGTCTTTTCTTT
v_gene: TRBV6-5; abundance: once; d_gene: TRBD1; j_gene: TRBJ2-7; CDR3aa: CASSQTGGGDEQYF; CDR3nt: TGTGCCAGCAGTCAGACAGGGGGCGGCGACGAGCAGTACTTC
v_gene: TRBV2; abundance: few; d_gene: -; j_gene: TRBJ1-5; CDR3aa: CASSGTGTAQPQHF; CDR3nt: TGTGCCAGCAGTGGAACAGGGACGGCTCAGCCCCAGCATTTT
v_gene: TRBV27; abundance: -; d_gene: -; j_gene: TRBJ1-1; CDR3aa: CASSLTLNTEAFF; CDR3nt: TGTGCCAGCAGTCTAACATTGAACACTGAAGCTTTCTTT
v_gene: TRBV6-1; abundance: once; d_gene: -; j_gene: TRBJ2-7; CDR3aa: CASSEYGRNYEQYF; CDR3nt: TGTGCCAGCAGTGAATACGGGCGGAACTACGAGCAGTACTTC
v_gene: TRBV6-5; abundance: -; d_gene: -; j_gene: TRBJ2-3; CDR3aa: CASSYLTPTDTQYF; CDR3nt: TGTGCCAGCAGTTATCTAACGCCCACAGATACGCAGTATTTT
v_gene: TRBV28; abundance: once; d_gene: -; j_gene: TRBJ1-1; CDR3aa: CASSSPGAANTEAFF; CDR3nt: TGTGCCAGCAGTTCCCCCGGGGCAGCGAACACTGAAGCTTTCTTT
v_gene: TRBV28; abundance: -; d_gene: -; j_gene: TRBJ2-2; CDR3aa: CASSLPGPGELFF; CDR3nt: TGTGCCAGCAGTTTACCAGGGCCCGGGGAGCTGTTTTTT
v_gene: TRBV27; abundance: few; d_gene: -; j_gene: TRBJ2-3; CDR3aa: CASSRQVTSTDTQYF; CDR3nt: TGTGCCAGCAGCCGACAGGTTACTAGCACAGATACGCAGTATTTT
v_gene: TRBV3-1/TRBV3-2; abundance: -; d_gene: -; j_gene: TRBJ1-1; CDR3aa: CASSQDPGPTEAFF; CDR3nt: TGTGCCAGCAGCCAAGATCCGGGACCCACTGAAGCTTTCTTT
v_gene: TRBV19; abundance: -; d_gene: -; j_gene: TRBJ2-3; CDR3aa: CASSTQGVGTQYF; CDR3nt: TGTGCCAGTAGTACGCAGGGTGTCGGTACGCAGTATTTT
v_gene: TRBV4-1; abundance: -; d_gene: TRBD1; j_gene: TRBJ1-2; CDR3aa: CASSPRTGENYGYTF; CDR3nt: TGCGCCAGCAGCCCCCGGACAGGGGAAAACTATGGCTACACCTTC
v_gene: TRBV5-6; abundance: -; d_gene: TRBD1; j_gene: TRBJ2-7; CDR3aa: CASSLGQGHYEQYF; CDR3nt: TGTGCCAGCAGCTTGGGACAGGGGCACTACGAGCAGTACTTC
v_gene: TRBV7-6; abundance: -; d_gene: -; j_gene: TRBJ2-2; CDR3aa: CASSVGFGANTGELFF; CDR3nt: TGTGCCAGCAGCGTTGGTTTTGGGGCCAACACCGGGGAGCTGTTTTTT
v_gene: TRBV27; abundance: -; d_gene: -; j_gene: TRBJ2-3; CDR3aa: CASSLYEGVSTDTQYF; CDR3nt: TGTGCCAGCAGTTTATATGAGGGAGTAAGCACAGATACGCAGTATTTT
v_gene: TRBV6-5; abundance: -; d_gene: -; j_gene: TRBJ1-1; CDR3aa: CASSPRGGTGDRAFF; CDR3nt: TGTGCCAGCAGTCCCAGGGGCGGTACGGGGGATCGAGCTTTCTTT
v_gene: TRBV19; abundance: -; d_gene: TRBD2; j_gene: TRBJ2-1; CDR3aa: CASSAGLAGGNEQFF; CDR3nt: TGTGCCAGTAGTGCGGGACTAGCGGGAGGCAATGAGCAGTTCTTC
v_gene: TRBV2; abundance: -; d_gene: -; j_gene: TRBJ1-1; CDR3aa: CASSEMRRRNTEAFF; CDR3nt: TGTGCCAGCAGTGAAATGAGGAGGCGGAACACTGAAGCTTTCTTT
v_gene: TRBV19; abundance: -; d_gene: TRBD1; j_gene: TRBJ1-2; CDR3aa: CASMGTGGAYGYTF; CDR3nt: TGTGCCAGTATGGGGACAGGGGGCGCATATGGCTACACCTTC
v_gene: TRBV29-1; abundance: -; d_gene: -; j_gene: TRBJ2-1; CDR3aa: CSVEWLMYNEQFF; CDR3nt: TGCAGCGTTGAGTGGTTGATGTACAATGAGCAGTTCTTC
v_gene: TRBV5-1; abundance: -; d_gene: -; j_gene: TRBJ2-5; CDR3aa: CASSPGEWGQETQYF; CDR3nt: TGCGCCAGCAGCCCAGGGGAGTGGGGCCAAGAGACCCAGTACTTC
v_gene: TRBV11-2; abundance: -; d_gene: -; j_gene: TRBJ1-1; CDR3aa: CASSLMGRNTEAFF; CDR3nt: TGTGCCAGCAGCTTAATGGGCAGGAACACTGAAGCTTTCTTT
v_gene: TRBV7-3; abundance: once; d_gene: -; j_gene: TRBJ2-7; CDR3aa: CASGAGSYEQYF; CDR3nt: TGTGCCAGCGGGGCGGGCAGCTACGAGCAGTACTTC
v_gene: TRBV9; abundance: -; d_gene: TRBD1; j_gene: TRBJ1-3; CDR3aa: CASSRDRLLSGNTIYF; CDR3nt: TGTGCCAGCAGCCGGGACAGGCTTTTATCTGGAAACACCATATATTTT